This T cell receptor beta chain was observed in a study of blood T cell repertoires in COVID-19. Study information: Sources were T cells, B-cell-depleted T cells, or PBMCs; the material itself was cDNA or gDNA.

The V and J ends lost 1 base and 5 bases, in that order; junction bases with no gene match: 11. Germline loops: CDR1 SGHRS, CDR2 YFSETQ. The CDR3 is 16 residues long. This clone occurred a few times. Sequenced by immunoSEQ multiplex PCR; TCRdb stores in-frame clones only, minus some. The sample lists 56,000 or so clones, 70% to 90% occurring once. The specimen sequenced was peripheral blood. The TCR was taken from a human donor in a cohort sampled during active COVID-19. The chain is built from TRBV5-1 and TRBJ2-5, with 7 bases aligning to TRBD2. This CDR3 is CASSLLAGASMETQYF. The CDR3, as DNA: TGCGCCAGCAGCTTGTTGGCGGGAGCGTCAATGGAGACCCAGTACTTC.